The TCR beta chain described here comes from a study of blood T cells in healthy people across ages. Notes on the study in general: In these data, TCR beta diversity tracked strongly with naive T cell percentage.

A second PCR, run for roughly 7 to 12 cycles, used a sample-barcoded 5' primer plus a J-beta primer mix. TCRdb redid the calling of the 5' RACE reads with MiXCR, one entry per CDR3 protein. The sample holds roughly 800,000 distinct CDR3 sequences, around 25% seen once. The V gene's germline CDR1 is SGHTA and CDR2 FQGNSA. V lost 5 bases and J 4 bases, leaving 24 bases between the germline ends. The CDR3 has 18 amino acids. Comment on this clonotype: Its antigen is unknown.

These records were also assigned to another study, of T cells of mothers and their children. This second study notes: Each donor was one of three healthy Caucasian mothers or one of their six children. Every mother produced more than 9.5 million TCR beta CDR3 reads, whereas every child provided roughly 3 million.

The sequence was collected from a boy aged 5 to 17 in good health. V usage is TRBV7-2 and J usage is TRBJ2-1; D is perhaps TRBD2 (7 bases). Sequencing was carried out using blood. The DNA for the CDR3 is TGTGCCAGCAGCCGTACGCCCTGGGGGGGCGGGAGTTACAATGAGCAGTTCTTC. Its protein product is CASSRTPWGGGSYNEQFF.